Sequencing of this T cell receptor (beta chain) was carried out in a study of cytomegalovirus exposure and HLA in healthy donors. V lost 7 bases to trimming and J lost 4 bases, with 14 bases between them. The CDR3 covers 14 residues. CDR1 is SNHLY and CDR2 is FYNNEI in the germline V gene. With regard to this clone: What it binds is unknown.

Produced via immunoSEQ multiplex PCR; TCRdb's table is partial and in-frame only. The sample consists of 150,000 to 200,000 clones, approximately 89% of them appearing once. Study outcomes and limitations: Subsequent analysis found a tendency for first-cohort TCR clusters to co-occur within the 95 to 150 validation repertoires. Per published reports, the classifier diagnosed cytomegalovirus status with high specificity and sensitivity. Some TCR beta chains (about 170 of them) were listed as cytomegalovirus-associated.

This rearrangement joins TRBV2 to TRBJ1-5; tentative D call: TRBD1 (5 bases). Sequencing was performed on PBMCs. This receptor was obtained from a man aged 25-40 years in good health and CMV-seropositive. The CDR3 region has the DNA TGTGCCAGCAAGCCCAGGGAAGGGAATCAGCCCCAGCATTTT. It translates to CASKPREGNQPQHF. The full variable domain, with the rest looked up from reference TRBV2 and TRBJ1-5, is EPEVTQTPSHQVTQMGQEVILRCVPISNHLYFYWYRQILGQKVEFLVSFYNNEISEKSEIFDDQFSVERPDGSNFTLKIRSTKLEDSAMYFCASKPREGNQPQHFGDGTRLSIL.